Many counts were recorded for the clone carrying this T cell receptor (beta chain). Its antigen is currently unknown. With 6 bases clipped from V and 0 bases from J, the junction kept 7 bases outside the gene matches. This CDR3 spans 16 amino acids. TCRdb re-called the reads with MiXCR, one entry per CDR3 protein. The sample has under 600,000 distinct CDR3 sequences, more than 15% seen once. The data were taken from a study of T cell repertoires in cytomegalovirus infection. Points from the study as a whole: Ex vivo responses were dominated by HLA-C-restricted CMV-specific TCR beta clonotypes. Based on cumulative public TCR beta family frequency, carriers of CMV plus the relevant HLA were identified.

Sequencing used CD8+ T cells from PBMCs. This sequence was found in a human donor in good health (CMV status not recorded). Some clones in this sample may be carry-over from other donors' samples. The chain combines TRBV12-3 or TRBV12-4 with TRBJ2-5, with TRBD1 matching 10 bases. The CDR3 loop reads CASRQAGQGYQETQYF. CDR3 in DNA: TGTGCCAGCAGGCAAGCGGGACAGGGGTACCAAGAGACCCAGTACTTC.